The entry that follows covers one T cell receptor (beta chain) sequence. Its antigen is not known. The data are from a study of tumor-infiltrating lymphocytes in localized non-small cell lung cancer. Across the whole study: The cohort mixed smokers and never-smokers, several histologies, and some post-neoadjuvant-chemotherapy samples. Tumor tissue and non-adjacent uninvolved lung came from each patient.

The CDR3 sequence is 16 residues long. CDR1 is MNHEY and CDR2 is SMNVEV in the germline V gene (reference sequence). V was clipped by 1 base and J by 3 bases, with 12 bases between them. Here immunoSEQ multiplex PCR was the method, and the copy in TCRdb shows in-frame clones only, minus some. The table includes about 21,000 clones, 70% to 80% detected once. Whole-study findings and limits: Immunotypes IM1 and IM2 had similar TCR-derived T-cell fractions. Different pieces of the same tissue went to different assays, confounding technical variation with intratumor heterogeneity.

This clonotype originated in a human donor with non-small cell lung cancer. Material for sequencing was lung tumor tissue. The J gene is TRBJ2-2, the V gene TRBV27; D ambiguous. The CDR3 region is CASSLYPWAYTGELFF. CDR3 nucleotides: TGTGCCAGCAGTTTATACCCCTGGGCATACACCGGGGAGCTGTTTTTT.